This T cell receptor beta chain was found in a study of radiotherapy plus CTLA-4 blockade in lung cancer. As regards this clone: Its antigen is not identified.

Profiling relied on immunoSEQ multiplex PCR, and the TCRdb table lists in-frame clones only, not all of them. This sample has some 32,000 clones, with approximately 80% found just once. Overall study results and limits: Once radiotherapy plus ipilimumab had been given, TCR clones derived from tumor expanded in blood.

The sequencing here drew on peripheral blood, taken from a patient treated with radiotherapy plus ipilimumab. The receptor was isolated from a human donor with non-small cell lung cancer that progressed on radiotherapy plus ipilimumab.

The CDR3 DNA reads as TGCGCCAGCAGCCAAGATACTAGGGAGGTTCGGGAAAAACTGTTTTTT. Translated, it gives CASSQDTREVREKLFF. The chain uses TRBV4-3 and TRBJ1-4; D remains ambiguous. Trimming left V 0 bases short and J 8 bases short, with 16 bases between. CDR3 length: 16 residues. CDR1 is LGHNA, CDR2 YSLEER, per germline.